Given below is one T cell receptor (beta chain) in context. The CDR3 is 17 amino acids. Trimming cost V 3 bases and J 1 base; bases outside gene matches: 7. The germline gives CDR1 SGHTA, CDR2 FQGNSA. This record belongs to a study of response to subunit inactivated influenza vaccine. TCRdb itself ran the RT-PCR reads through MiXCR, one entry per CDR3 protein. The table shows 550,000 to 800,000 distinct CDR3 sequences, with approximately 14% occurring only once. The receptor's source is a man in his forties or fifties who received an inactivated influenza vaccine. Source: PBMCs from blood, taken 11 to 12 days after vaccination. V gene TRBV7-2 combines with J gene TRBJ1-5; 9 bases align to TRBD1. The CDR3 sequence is CASSFQQGAWSNQPQHF. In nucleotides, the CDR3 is TGTGCCAGCAGCTTTCAACAGGGGGCATGGAGCAATCAGCCCCAGCATTTT.